Below, 11 T cell receptor beta chains from the same sample are listed, as sequenced in a study of monozygotic twins with inflammatory bowel disease. Using the 5' RACE reads, TCRdb records one entry per CDR3 protein without DNA. The sample table sets out 420,000 or so distinct CDR3 sequences. Specimen: blood. The source is a human donor with ulcerative colitis or Crohn's disease, or a healthy co-twin of an affected twin (not recorded which).

This chain connects TRBV7-9 to TRBJ2-7; TCRdb's assignment of TRBD1 cannot be checked, as there is no DNA. The CDR3 has 14 residues. Germline V gives CDR1 SEHNR, CDR2 FQNEAQ (reference sequence). The chain's CDR3 is CASSLAGQGHEQYF.

The chain is built from TRBV28 and TRBJ2-7; with no DNA, the TCRdb D assignment of TRBD1 cannot be verified. In germline, CDR1 is MDHEN, CDR2 SYDVKM. CDR3 length: 13 amino acids. The CDR3 loop is CASTFGHYYEQYF.

The V and J genes are TRBV5-4 and TRBJ1-1. From germline, CDR1 is SGHNT and CDR2 YYREEE (reference sequence). The CDR3 consists of 13 residues. The CDR3 protein is CASSKEVPTEAFF.

J is TRBJ1-1 and V is TRBV25-1. CDR1 and CDR2 from the germline V gene are MGHDK and SYGVNS. CDR3 length: 14 residues. The CDR3 is CASSEVNRNTEAFF.

This chain joins TRBV10-3 and TRBJ1-2; without DNA, the TCRdb call of TRBD1 cannot be checked. This CDR3 has 16 residues. In germline, CDR1 is ENHRY, CDR2 SYGVKD. The CDR3 loop is CAISESGGPGNYGYTF.

This chain connects TRBV19 to TRBJ1-2; TCRdb picks TRBD1, but there is no DNA to check that call. The V gene's germline CDR1 is LNHDA and CDR2 SQIVND (reference sequence). The CDR3 extends over 16 amino acids. CDR3: CASSRGRTGRNYGYTF. The full variable domain, completed using reference TRBV19 and TRBJ1-2, is DGGITQSPKYLFRKEGQNVTLSCEQNLNHDAMYWYRQDPGQGLRLIYYSQIVNDFQKGDIAEGYSVSREKKESFPLTVTSAQKNPTAFYLCASSRGRTGRNYGYTFGSGTRLTVV.

This chain joins TRBV5-1 and TRBJ2-1. This CDR3 comprises 15 residues. Germline assignment: CDR1 SGHRS and CDR2 YFSETQ. CDR3 region: CASSFGGSSYNEQFF.

This chain connects TRBV7-6 to TRBJ2-1; the TRBD2 assignment by TCRdb is unverifiable without DNA. The germline CDR1 and CDR2 sequences are SGHVS and FNYEAQ. The CDR3 is 16 amino acids. This chain's CDR3 is CASSPMSSGVLDEQFF. The complete variable domain, with remaining parts taken from reference TRBV7-6 and TRBJ2-1, reads GAGVSQSPRYKVTKRGQDVALRCDPISGHVSLYWYRQALGQGPEFLTYFNYEAQQDKSGLPNDRFSAERPEGSISTLTIQRTEQRDSAMYRCASSPMSSGVLDEQFFGPGTRLTVL.

V gene TRBV5-4 combines with J gene TRBJ1-2. The CDR3 totals 12 residues. The V gene's germline CDR1 is SGHNT and CDR2 YYREEE (reference sequence). This CDR3 reads CASTLGGSGYTF.

This sequence joins TRBV7-3 and TRBJ2-2. There are 13 residues in the CDR3. Germline lookup yields CDR1 SGHTA and CDR2 FQGTGA. CDR3 residues: CASSLGVAGELFF.

The genes are TRBV27 and TRBJ2-6; the TCRdb D gene call, TRBD1, has no DNA to confirm it. This CDR3 has 17 amino acids. Germline CDR1 reads MNHEY; CDR2 reads SMNVEV (reference sequence). CDR3 protein: CASSFRGYRAGANVLTF.